This entry lists 31 T cell receptor beta chains sequenced from one sample in a study of Ad26.COV2.S vaccination and SARS-CoV-2 variants. The protocol was immunoSEQ multiplex PCR, while the TCRdb copy is restricted to in-frame clones and leaves out a portion. The data show about 350,000 clones, approximately 90% seen once. The material was peripheral blood, obtained after recovery from COVID-19. These receptors originate from a human donor who had recovered from COVID-19.

The chain employs TRBV28 and TRBJ1-1; 9 nucleotides align to TRBD1. The ends lost 5 bases at V and 4 bases at J; junction bases unmatched: 8. Germline-derived CDR1 and CDR2 are MDHEN and SYDVKM. There are 15 residues in the CDR3. The CDR3 loop reads CASSTGGAGSTEAFF. The CDR3 DNA reads TGTGCCAGCAGTACAGGGGGCGCGGGTAGCACTGAAGCTTTCTTT.

V gene TRBV10-3 combines with J gene TRBJ1-5, with 11 bases lining up with TRBD1. Germline CDR1 is ENHRY and CDR2 is SYGVKD. V was clipped by 3 bases and J by 6 bases; unmatched bases: 4. This CDR3 is 15 amino acids long. The CDR3 region is CAISDGQGAGQPQHF. The DNA of the CDR3 is TGTGCCATCAGTGATGGACAGGGGGCCGGTCAGCCCCAGCATTTT.

This chain connects TRBV25-1 to TRBJ1-1, with a weak D call TRBD1 (5 bases). The CDR3 is made up of 15 amino acids. In germline, CDR1 is MGHDK, CDR2 SYGVNS. V lost 2 bases and J lost 7, with 17 bases in between. CDR3 sequence reads: CASSEPGTSGSEAFF. In nucleotides, the CDR3 is TGTGCCAGCAGTGAACCCGGGACCTCAGGGAGTGAAGCTTTCTTT.

This sequence joins TRBV5-1 and TRBJ2-3, with D possibly being TRBD2 (6 bases). There are 16 residues in the CDR3. CDR1 and CDR2 (germline): SGHRS, YFSETQ. Trimming left V 3 bases short and J 3 bases short, with 17 bases between. CDR3 DNA: TGCGCCAGCAGCTCTTTAGTGCAGGGAGGAACAGATACGCAGTATTTT. Translated: CASSSLVQGGTDTQYF. The full variable domain, its missing parts supplied by reference TRBV5-1 and TRBJ2-3, is KAGVTQTPRYLIKTRGQQVTLSCSPISGHRSVSWYQQTPGQGLQFLFEYFSETQRNKGNFPGRFSGRQFSNSRSEMNVSTLELGDSALYLCASSSLVQGGTDTQYFGPGTRLTVL.

V and J are TRBV2 and TRBJ1-5; the D gene is possibly TRBD1 (5 bases). The V gene lost 4 bases and the J gene lost 0 bases, with 7 bases spanning the gap. The CDR3 runs to 14 residues. CDR1 is SNHLY and CDR2 is FYNNEI in the germline V gene. This chain's CDR3 is CASSGGRSNQPQHF. The CDR3 DNA reads TGTGCCAGCAGTGGGGGCCGTAGCAATCAGCCCCAGCATTTT.

This chain connects TRBV15 to TRBJ2-2, with a weak D call TRBD2 (6 bases). The V gene's germline CDR1 is LNHNV and CDR2 YYDKDF (reference sequence). V dropped 0 bases and J dropped 2 bases, with 16 bases sitting between them. This CDR3 has 18 residues. CDR3 bases: TGTGCCACCAGCAGAGATTTCGGGACTGGGGGAAACACCGGGGAGCTGTTTTTT. The encoded protein is CATSRDFGTGGNTGELFF.

The chain has TRBV7-9 and TRBJ1-1; 11 nucleotides line up with TRBD1. J gave up 4 bases and V 5 bases, and 6 bases lay outside the gene matches. Germline V CDR1 and CDR2: SEHNR, FQNEAQ (reference sequence). The CDR3 is 15 amino acids. The CDR3 region has the DNA TGTGCCAGCAGCCAACGGGACAGGGGGGCCACTGAAGCTTTCTTT. It translates to CASSQRDRGATEAFF.

This chain connects TRBV4-1 to TRBJ1-3, with TRBD1 identical over 7 bases. Germline CDR1 is MGHRA and CDR2 is YSYEKL. The CDR3 length is 19 residues. The junction had 13 bases not matched to a gene; V was cut back by 2 bases and J by 0 bases. The DNA for the CDR3 is TGCGCCAGCAGCCAAAGGCCCGGACAGGAAGTCATCTCTGGAAACACCATATATTTT. Protein: CASSQRPGQEVISGNTIYF.

Only one count was recorded for this clone. The chain employs TRBV6-5 and TRBJ2-2; the D gene is possibly TRBD1 (6 bases). This CDR3 has 14 residues. Germline assignment: CDR1 MNHEY and CDR2 SVGAGI. Trimming cost V 0 bases and J 4 bases, with 6 bases left between them. The CDR3 protein is CASSYSGATGELFF. As DNA, the CDR3 is TGTGCCAGCAGTTACTCGGGGGCCACCGGGGAGCTGTTTTTT.

The V gene is TRBV5-6, the J gene TRBJ2-1, with D possibly being TRBD1 (5 bases). Trimming pared 6 bases from V and 9 bases from J, leaving 10 bases between. Germline V CDR1 and CDR2: SGHDT, YYEEEE. The CDR3 totals 11 residues. The CDR3 is CASIGGAEQFF. The CDR3 nucleotides are TGTGCCAGCATAGGTGGGGCTGAGCAGTTCTTC.

The rearrangement links TRBV27 to TRBJ1-2; D is uncertain. V lost 0 bases and J 4 bases, leaving 6 bases between the germline ends. In germline, CDR1 is MNHEY, CDR2 SMNVEV (reference sequence). This CDR3 has 13 amino acids. CDR3 coding DNA: TGTGCCAGCAGTTTATCACGCGGCTATGGCTACACCTTC. Encoded protein: CASSLSRGYGYTF.

This chain uses TRBV6-5 with TRBJ2-7; D perhaps matches TRBD1 (5 bases). The length of the CDR3 is 12 residues. Trimming stripped 6 bases from V and 3 bases from J, with 9 bases between. CDR1 is MNHEY, CDR2 SVGAGI, per germline. CDR3 sequence reads: CASRQQGYEQYF. CDR3 DNA: TGTGCCAGCAGACAGCAGGGCTACGAGCAGTACTTC.

The CDR3 DNA is TGTGCCAGCAGTGCGGGGATAGCGGGGGGGCAAGATACGCAGTATTTT. Protein product: CASSAGIAGGQDTQYF. V usage is TRBV9 and J usage is TRBJ2-3, with TRBD2 matching over 11 bases. J lost 5 bases, V lost 5 bases, and 10 bases had no gene match. This CDR3 spans 16 amino acids. Germline V gives CDR1 SGDLS, CDR2 YYNGEE.

This clone was picked up one time. One end of the junction is discordant with germline, which a read error may explain. This chain links TRBV7-7 with TRBJ1-1, with D possibly being TRBD1 (6 bases). The CDR3 has 15 residues. CDR1 and CDR2 from the germline V gene are SSHAT and FNYEAQ (reference sequence). As DNA, the CDR3 is TGTGCTAGCAGCCTACAGGGAAAAATGAACACTGAAGCTTTCTTT. Residues: CASSLQGKMNTEAFF.

This chain connects TRBV5-1 to TRBJ2-1; D assignment may be TRBD1 or TRBD2 (5 bases each). Germline V lookup: CDR1 SGHRS, CDR2 YFSETQ. The germline V and J ends were trimmed by 3 bases and 4 bases, with 17 bases remaining between them. This CDR3 is built from 16 residues. The CDR3 spells CASSWSTGPTYNEQFF. CDR3 DNA sequence: TGCGCCAGCAGCTGGAGTACGGGACCAACATACAATGAGCAGTTCTTC.

This chain links TRBV5-4 with TRBJ2-6; no definite D call. Between the trimmed V and J ends, which lost 1 base and 0 bases, there was a span of 5 bases. CDR3 length equals 15 residues. CDR1 is SGHNT, CDR2 YYREEE, per germline (reference sequence). The CDR3 sequence is CASSLSGSGANVLTF. DNA for the CDR3: TGTGCCAGCAGCTTGTCAGGCTCTGGGGCCAACGTCCTGACTTTC. Full variable domain (rest looked up from reference TRBV5-4 and TRBJ2-6): ETGVTQSPTHLIKTRGQQVTLRCSSQSGHNTVSWYQQALGQGPQFIFQYYREEENGRGNFPPRFSGLQFPNYSSELNVNALELDDSALYLCASSLSGSGANVLTFGAGSRLTVL.

V gene TRBV2 combines with J gene TRBJ1-1; 11 bases line up with TRBD1. This CDR3 is built from 13 residues. The V gene's germline CDR1 is SNHLY and CDR2 FYNNEI. V lost 8 bases, J lost 8 bases, and 7 bases stayed unmatched. This CDR3 is CASPGQGEKEAFF. In nucleotides, the CDR3 is TGTGCCAGCCCGGGACAGGGGGAGAAGGAAGCTTTCTTT. The whole variable domain, remainder taken from reference TRBV2 and TRBJ1-1, is EPEVTQTPSHQVTQMGQEVILRCVPISNHLYFYWYRQILGQKVEFLVSFYNNEISEKSEIFDDQFSVERPDGSNFTLKIRSTKLEDSAMYFCASPGQGEKEAFFGQGTRLTVV.

The V gene is TRBV19, the J gene TRBJ1-2; D unclear. Germline values: CDR1 LNHDA, CDR2 SQIVND (reference sequence). Trimming left V 5 bases short and J 3 bases short, with 10 bases between. This CDR3 region has 13 residues. The DNA of the CDR3 is TGTGCCAGTAGTCCCCCGGGTGACTATGGCTACACCTTC. Translation gives CASSPPGDYGYTF.

The V and J genes are TRBV27 and TRBJ1-1; the D gene is possibly TRBD1 (6 bases). V was shortened by 6 bases and J by 12 bases, with 14 bases between the two germline ends. The CDR3 contains 11 residues. CDR1 and CDR2 (germline): MNHEY, SMNVEV (reference sequence). The chain's CDR3 is CASSSRGRPFF. CDR3 DNA: TGTGCCAGCAGCTCCAGGGGAAGGCCTTTCTTT.

The count of this clone is one. This chain joins TRBV6-5 and TRBJ1-6; possible D gene TRBD1, 6 bases. The length of the CDR3 is 15 residues. Germline V gives CDR1 MNHEY, CDR2 SVGAGI. Trimming removed 7 bases from V and 9 bases from J, with 19 bases in between. CDR3 sequence (DNA): TGTGCCAGCACTATAAGGGGGAAGGCTAGTTCACCCCTCCACTTT. This sequence encodes CASTIRGKASSPLHF.

V gene TRBV25-1 combines with J gene TRBJ2-7; D is unresolved. Germline V gene data show CDR1 as MGHDK and CDR2 as SYGVNS. Trimming shortened V by 2 bases and J by 4 bases, and 15 bases separated the two germline ends. The CDR3 sequence is 15 residues long. CDR3 coding DNA: TGTGCCAGCAGTGAACCTGGGCAGAAAGCTTACGAGCAGTACTTC. Amino acid sequence: CASSEPGQKAYEQYF.

V gene TRBV27 combines with J gene TRBJ2-1, with a possible D match to TRBD1 (6 bases). The CDR3 runs 12 residues. Germline assignment: CDR1 MNHEY and CDR2 SMNVEV (reference sequence). Deletions cut 4 bases from V and 10 bases from J, with 11 bases between. The CDR3 spells CASSSPTGEQFF. DNA of the CDR3: TGTGCCAGCAGTTCCCCGACAGGAGAGCAGTTCTTC.

The chain links TRBV7-8 to TRBJ1-1; D remains ambiguous. The germline V and J ends were trimmed by 5 bases and 1 base, with 14 bases remaining between them. Germline V lookup: CDR1 SGHVS, CDR2 FQNEAQ. The CDR3 has 15 amino acids. The CDR3 loop reads CASSQERRGNTEAFF. The CDR3 DNA sequence: TGTGCCAGCAGCCAAGAGCGGCGGGGGAACACTGAAGCTTTCTTT.

The chain has TRBV11-3 and TRBJ2-7; 10 bases line up with TRBD1. The CDR3 loop spans 15 amino acids. The germline gives CDR1 SGHNT, CDR2 YENEEA. V lost 2 bases, J lost 2 bases, and 3 bases stayed unmatched. The CDR3 here is CASSLSGTGAYEQYF. Here the CDR3 DNA reads TGTGCCAGCAGCTTATCCGGGACAGGGGCCTACGAGCAGTACTTC.

The CDR3 DNA sequence: TGTGCCAGCAGCTTAGGGGGCGCGGGGGGTCAGGAGACCCAGTACTTC. Translated: CASSLGGAGGQETQYF. This chain joins TRBV11-3 and TRBJ2-5, with 8 bases lining up with TRBD2. The V segment lost 1 base and the J segment 5 bases; nucleotides outside the gene matches: 9. The CDR3 has 16 residues. Germline V CDR1 and CDR2: SGHNT, YENEEA.

This chain connects TRBV7-8 to TRBJ1-2, with a possible D match to TRBD1 (5 bases). The CDR3 sequence is 13 residues long. Trimming shortened V by 5 bases and J by 8 bases, and 15 bases separated the two germline ends. Germline values: CDR1 SGHVS, CDR2 FQNEAQ. Here the CDR3 reads CASSPETVMGYTF. The CDR3 DNA follows: TGTGCCAGCAGCCCTGAGACAGTCATGGGCTACACCTTC.

This clone was seen only once. J is TRBJ2-3 and V is TRBV7-8; no clear D. CDR1 is SGHVS and CDR2 is FQNEAQ in the germline V gene. The CDR3 length is 12 residues. The germline V and J ends were trimmed by 5 bases and 6 bases, with 9 bases remaining between them. The CDR3 DNA is TGTGCCAGCAGCATGAATCGGGATACGCAGTATTTT. Translation gives CASSMNRDTQYF. Based on the CDR3 plus reference TRBV7-8 and TRBJ2-3, the full variable domain is GAGVSQSPRYKVAKRGQDVALRCDPISGHVSLFWYQQALGQGPEFLTYFQNEAQLDKSGLPSDRFFAERPEGSVSTLKIQRTQQEDSAVYLCASSMNRDTQYFGPGTRLTVL.

The gene calls are TRBV6-5 and TRBJ2-1; a possible D gene is TRBD1 (6 bases). Germline CDR1 is MNHEY and CDR2 is SVGAGI. Trimming pared 5 bases from V and 4 bases from J, leaving 15 bases between. The CDR3 has 15 residues. CDR3 DNA sequence: TGTGCCAGCAGTCCCGCCCCCGACAGGTACAATGAGCAGTTCTTC. Translation gives CASSPAPDRYNEQFF.

This clone was seen a few times. This chain links TRBV2 with TRBJ2-7, with D possibly TRBD1 on 6 matching bases. The length of the CDR3 is 12 residues. Germline lookup yields CDR1 SNHLY and CDR2 FYNNEI. The V end was cut by 4 bases, the J end by 3 bases, with 7 bases between. Written as DNA, the CDR3 is TGTGCCAGCAGTGTACAGGGCTACGAGCAGTACTTC. Its protein is CASSVQGYEQYF.

The chain combines TRBV5-5 with TRBJ1-1; weak D call: TRBD1 (6 bases). The CDR3 sequence is 15 residues long. Per germline, CDR1 SGHKS and CDR2 YYEKEE (reference sequence). V gave up 2 bases and J gave up 1 base, with 12 bases separating them. The CDR3 is CASSFADRWNTEAFF. The CDR3 DNA reads TGTGCCAGCAGCTTCGCCGACAGGTGGAACACTGAAGCTTTCTTT.

This sequence joins TRBV4-2 and TRBJ2-5; D gene unclear. This CDR3 spans 13 amino acids. The V gene's germline CDR1 is LGHNA and CDR2 YNFKEQ. V was shortened by 5 bases and J by 2 bases, with 9 bases between the two germline ends. The CDR3 DNA reads TGTGCCAGCAGCGGGCTTACACAAGAGACCCAGTACTTC. Its protein product is CASSGLTQETQYF.